The present T cell receptor beta chain was sequenced within a study of T cells in Graves' hyperthyroidism and ophthalmopathy. From RNA transcripts, TCR beta CDR3 regions were amplified. HTBI primers were employed in a first-round RT-PCR of the TCR CDR3. TCRdb re-called the multiplex PCR reads with MiXCR, one entry per CDR3 protein. The sample lists around 600,000 distinct CDR3 sequences, 40% to 55% occurring once. In germline, CDR1 is LNHDA, CDR2 SQIVND (reference sequence). The CDR3 has 14 amino acids. V lost 4 bases and J lost 0, with 7 bases in between. The gene calls are TRBV19 and TRBJ1-3; no clear D. The sequenced sample was peripheral blood or thyroid tissue (not recorded which). The TCR comes from an adult man with Graves' disease, either hyperthyroidism or ophthalmopathy (not recorded which). CDR3: CASSRIGSGNTIYF. In nucleotides, the CDR3 is TGTGCCAGTAGTAGAATAGGCTCTGGAAACACCATATATTTT.